This T cell receptor beta chain was retrieved from a study of T cells in Graves' hyperthyroidism and ophthalmopathy. General observations from the study: Researchers report that a 13 V-J model separated ophthalmopathy from stable hyperthyroidism.

This clonotype has only a few counts. Its target is not known. TCR beta CDR3 regions were amplified from RNA. The HTBI primer set drove a first-round RT-PCR of the TCR CDR3. TCRdb ran MiXCR on the multiplex PCR reads and lists one entry per CDR3 protein. The sample yields around 340,000 distinct CDR3 sequences, about 20% seen once. Uncontrolled infection, other autoimmune disease, pregnancy or lactation disqualified patients from enrolment. The CDR3 covers 16 residues. Germline lookup yields CDR1 SNHLY and CDR2 FYNNEI. V lost 8 bases and J lost 7; bases outside the gene matches: 13. Material: blood. The TCR originated in a woman aged 45 to 65 with Graves' hyperthyroidism. The chain carries TRBV2 and TRBJ1-6; 8 bases fit TRBD1. The CDR3 reads CASSRLGDRLNSPLHF. CDR3 nucleotide sequence: TGTGCCAGCTCTCGGTTAGGGGACAGGTTAAATTCACCCCTCCACTTT.